This TCR beta chain was obtained from a study of T cell responses to AZD1222 COVID-19 vaccine. The data were produced by immunoSEQ multiplex PCR, yet TCRdb's version contains in-frame clones alone and is incomplete. The repertoire includes 150,000 or so clones, 88% of them detected once, and more than 2% sits in the top ten. The trim removed 5 bases at V and 4 bases at J, leaving 10 bases unmatched. CDR1 SEHNR and CDR2 FQNEAQ come from the germline V gene (reference sequence). The length of the CDR3 is 15 residues. The sample was peripheral blood, taken on day 0 of AZD1222 vaccination. This receptor was obtained from an adult in good health. V usage is TRBV7-9 and J usage is TRBJ1-1, with 7 bases fitting TRBD1. The CDR3 DNA reads as TGTGCCAGCAGCCCTTCGACAGGGAGGGGCACTGAAGCTTTCTTT. It yields the protein CASSPSTGRGTEAFF.